This T cell receptor beta chain was found in a study of Graves' ophthalmopathy and Graves' hyperthyroidism. The study's findings and limits: Most thyroid-expanded clonotypes exceeding 0.001 frequency were also found in blood. For predicting ophthalmopathy progression, the model had roughly 64% sensitivity and nearly 75% specificity. Classification of ophthalmopathy versus stable hyperthyroidism by a 13-signature model yielded about 90% sensitivity and approximately 79% specificity.

It was on clinical symptoms, serum thyroxine, TRAb, thyroid ultrasound and orbital computed tomography that diagnosis relied. CDR3 regions of TCR beta were amplified from RNA transcripts. Following a first-round RT-PCR that used HTBI primers, a second-round multiplex PCR was carried out. TCRdb processed the multiplex PCR reads anew with MiXCR; each CDR3 protein has one entry. The sample contains approximately 540,000 distinct CDR3 sequences, under 40% of which appear only once. This clonotype was recorded at least ten times. The antigen is not known. The receptor was isolated from an adult man with Graves' hyperthyroidism. The sample was peripheral blood or thyroid tissue (not recorded which).

The CDR3 spells CSVAAGQGDQPQHF. For the CDR3, the DNA is TGCAGCGTTGCGGCGGGACAGGGAGACCAGCCCCAGCATTTT. The genes are TRBV29-1 and TRBJ1-5, with TRBD1 matching 9 bases. CDR1 SQVTM and CDR2 ANQGSEA come from the germline V gene. CDR3 length: 14 residues. V was pared by 4 bases and J by 7 bases, with 8 bases of the junction left unmatched.